The 20 T cell receptor beta chains in this list originate from one sample, sequenced in a study of cytomegalovirus exposure and HLA in healthy donors. Primers included in the PCR were 60 Vbeta and 13 Jbeta primers. Repertoires were generated with immunoSEQ multiplex PCR, while TCRdb's copy carries only in-frame clones and drops some. The data contain fewer than 250,000 clones, 77% of them singletons. Sequencing was done on a sample of PBMCs. The receptors stem from a woman aged 30 to 39 in good health and CMV-seropositive.

The chain uses TRBV6-1 and TRBJ2-6; TRBD2 is a possible D gene (5 bases). With 7 bases removed from V and 3 bases from J, the gap between germline ends came to 7 bases. The CDR3 is made up of 13 amino acids. CDR1 and CDR2 (germline): MNHNS, SASEGT. CDR3 protein: CASMGSGANVLTF. The CDR3 DNA is TGTGCCAGCATGGGGAGTGGGGCCAACGTCCTGACTTTC.

A few counts support this clone. The chain carries TRBV2 and TRBJ1-1; unclear D gene. The germline V and J ends were trimmed by 3 bases and 2 bases, with 13 bases remaining between them. Germline assignment: CDR1 SNHLY and CDR2 FYNNEI. This CDR3 has 15 amino acids. CDR3 residues: CASSDAAAANTEAFF. In DNA form, the CDR3 reads TGTGCCAGCAGTGATGCGGCAGCCGCCAACACTGAAGCTTTCTTT.

The chain uses TRBV7-9 and TRBJ1-1, with D tentatively TRBD1 (6 bases). V lost 5 bases and J lost 1, with 8 bases in between. Per the germline V gene, CDR1 is SEHNR and CDR2 is FQNEAQ (reference sequence). The CDR3 sequence is 13 residues long. The CDR3 DNA reads as TGTGCCAGCAGCCAGGGGTCGAACACTGAAGCTTTCTTT. As protein: CASSQGSNTEAFF.

V is TRBV5-1 and J is TRBJ2-1; D uncertain. This CDR3 is 15 amino acids long. Trimming left V 0 bases short and J 0 bases short, with 7 bases between. Germline CDR1 SGHRS, CDR2 YFSETQ. CDR3 bases: TGCGCCAGCAGCTTGGAGAGGAGCTCCTACAATGAGCAGTTCTTC. It specifies CASSLERSSYNEQFF.

The chain combines TRBV28 with TRBJ2-2; 7 bases agree with TRBD1. This CDR3 is built from 15 residues. Germline V gene lookup returns CDR1 MDHEN and CDR2 SYDVKM. After removal of 4 bases from V and 2 bases from J, the junction contained 4 bases not matched to a gene. CDR3 nucleotide sequence: TGTGCCAGCAGTTGGTACAGGGGAAACACCGGGGAGCTGTTTTTT. This sequence encodes CASSWYRGNTGELFF.

V gene TRBV5-8 combines with J gene TRBJ1-5, with D perhaps matching TRBD1 (5 bases). Germline CDR1 and CDR2: SGHTS and YDEGEE. Trimming took off 2 bases at V and 3 bases at J, with 9 bases between the two ends. This CDR3 region has 14 residues. As DNA, the CDR3 is TGTGCCAGCAGCTTTTCAGGGTTCAATCAGCCCCAGCATTTT. This sequence encodes CASSFSGFNQPQHF.

The gene calls are TRBV7-9 and TRBJ1-2, with D possibly TRBD1 on 6 matching bases. Trimming took 3 bases from V and 8 from J, leaving 16 bases between them. The CDR3 contains 14 residues. Germline V CDR1 and CDR2: SEHNR, FQNEAQ (reference sequence). CDR3 coding DNA: TGTGCCAGCAGCTTCTCGATACAGGGCGGGGGCTACACCTTC. Encoded protein: CASSFSIQGGGYTF.

For this clone: Germline and junction disagree at one end, which may indicate a read error. The chain is built from TRBV28 and TRBJ2-7; 10 bases align to TRBD2. The CDR3 spans 14 residues. The germline V gene has CDR1 MDHEN and CDR2 SYDVKM. Here the CDR3 DNA reads TGTACCAGCAGTTTACTAGCGGGGTCGAGAGAGCAGTACTTC. Translation gives CTSSLLAGSREQYF.

The V and J genes are TRBV4-2 and TRBJ2-3; D is ambiguous. Germline CDR1 LGHNA, CDR2 YNFKEQ. V lost 4 bases and J lost 5, with 10 bases in between. This CDR3 contains 13 residues. CDR3 sequence: CASSRGPEDTQYF. The CDR3 DNA reads as TGTGCCAGCAGCCGAGGCCCGGAAGATACGCAGTATTTT.

V and J are TRBV7-9 and TRBJ1-4; D gene unclear. Deletions cut 5 bases from V and 0 bases from J, with 7 bases between. The germline V gene has CDR1 SEHNR and CDR2 FQNEAQ (reference sequence). This CDR3 region has 14 residues. The CDR3 sequence is CASSRSATNEKLFF. Written as DNA, the CDR3 is TGTGCCAGCAGCCGCAGTGCAACTAATGAAAAACTGTTTTTT. Using reference TRBV7-9 and TRBJ1-4 for the parts outside the CDR3, the full variable domain is DTGVSQNPRHKITKRGQNVTFRCDPISEHNRLYWYRQTLGQGPEFLTYFQNEAQLEKSRLLSDRFSAERPKGSFSTLEIQRTEQGDSAMYLCASSRSATNEKLFFGSGTQLSVL.

The J gene is TRBJ2-3, the V gene TRBV9; maybe TRBD2 (5 bases). V lost 2 bases and J lost 6, with 13 bases in between. The germline V gene encodes CDR1 SGDLS and CDR2 YYNGEE. CDR3 length equals 14 residues. CDR3 sequence reads: CASSVSGIVDTQYF. The CDR3 DNA follows: TGTGCCAGCAGCGTCTCCGGGATCGTGGATACGCAGTATTTT.

The chain links TRBV7-9 to TRBJ2-5; D is possibly TRBD1 (5 bases). CDR3 size: 14 residues. Germline V CDR1 and CDR2: SEHNR, FQNEAQ (reference sequence). V was clipped by 1 base and J by 4 bases, with 10 bases between them. Here the CDR3 DNA reads TGTGCCAGCAGCTTAGAACAGGTGGGAGAGACCCAGTACTTC. Its translation is CASSLEQVGETQYF. The full variable domain, in which reference TRBV7-9 and TRBJ2-5 provide the parts outside the CDR3, is DTGVSQNPRHKITKRGQNVTFRCDPISEHNRLYWYRQTLGQGPEFLTYFQNEAQLEKSRLLSDRFSAERPKGSFSTLEIQRTEQGDSAMYLCASSLEQVGETQYFGPGTRLLVL.

V gene TRBV7-9 combines with J gene TRBJ1-1, with D hard to call. CDR1 and CDR2 from the germline V gene are SEHNR and FQNEAQ (reference sequence). Trimming cost V 7 bases and J 2 bases, with 14 bases left between them. This CDR3 comprises 14 residues. The CDR3 sequence: CASTPPGVNTEAFF. CDR3 sequence (DNA): TGTGCCAGCACCCCCCCCGGAGTTAACACTGAAGCTTTCTTT.

J is TRBJ1-3 and V is TRBV11-2, with TRBD1 as a possible D gene (6 bases). The CDR3 has 17 amino acids. Per the germline V gene, CDR1 is SGHAT and CDR2 is FQNNGV. Trimming stripped 4 bases from V and 1 base from J, with 17 bases between. The CDR3, as DNA: TGTGCCAGCAGCTCTGGGGCACTACAGGGTTCTGGAAACACCATATATTTT. This gives the protein CASSSGALQGSGNTIYF.

The chain carries TRBV27 and TRBJ2-7, with 7 nucleotides matching TRBD1. The V gene's germline CDR1 is MNHEY and CDR2 SMNVEV (reference sequence). The CDR3 runs to 14 residues. V lost 6 bases, J lost 2 bases, and 7 bases stayed unmatched. The CDR3 is CASRSWTGPYEQYF. CDR3 DNA: TGTGCCAGCAGATCCTGGACAGGCCCCTACGAGCAGTACTTC.

The rearrangement joins TRBV7-8 to TRBJ1-6, with D tentatively TRBD1 (5 bases). The germline gives CDR1 SGHVS, CDR2 FQNEAQ. This CDR3 has 14 amino acids. The germline V and J ends were trimmed by 6 bases and 7 bases, with 13 bases remaining between them. The CDR3 DNA reads TGTGCCAGCAGGGGACTCCCGGGGAATTCACCCCTCCACTTT. It specifies CASRGLPGNSPLHF.

The chain has TRBV2 and TRBJ1-5; D is ambiguous. CDR3 length: 13 residues. Germline CDR1 is SNHLY and CDR2 is FYNNEI. V lost 3 bases and J 3 bases, leaving 6 bases between the germline ends. The CDR3 spells CASSDEVNQPQHF. CDR3 DNA: TGTGCCAGCAGTGATGAGGTCAATCAGCCCCAGCATTTT.

The rearrangement uses TRBV29-1 and TRBJ2-3; TRBD2 matches at 9 bases. V shed 6 bases and J 5 bases; nucleotides not matched to a gene: 9. The CDR3 totals 14 residues. CDR1 is SQVTM, CDR2 ANQGSEA, per germline. The CDR3 sequence is CSVALTSGLDTQYF. CDR3 nucleotide sequence: TGCAGCGTCGCGTTGACTAGCGGCTTAGATACGCAGTATTTT.

This clone was counted only a few times. The chain has TRBV6-1 and TRBJ2-7, with a weak D call TRBD1 (6 bases). The V and J ends lost 3 bases and 1 base respectively, with 13 bases between them. Germline V gives CDR1 MNHNS, CDR2 SASEGT. CDR3 length: 15 amino acids. CDR3 sequence reads: CASSEVGHQSYEQYF. The CDR3 coding sequence is TGTGCCAGCAGTGAGGTGGGACATCAATCCTACGAGCAGTACTTC.

The rearrangement joins TRBV9 to TRBJ2-3, with 7 bases matching TRBD2. Germline values: CDR1 SGDLS, CDR2 YYNGEE. The junction had 8 bases not matched to a gene; V was cut back by 3 bases and J by 1 base. This CDR3 has 16 residues. The CDR3 DNA reads TGTGCCAGCAGCGGAACCGGACTAGAGGGCACAGATACGCAGTATTTT. This translates into CASSGTGLEGTDTQYF. The full variable domain, its missing parts supplied by reference TRBV9 and TRBJ2-3, is DSGVTQTPKHLITATGQRVTLRCSPRSGDLSVYWYQQSLDQGLQFLIQYYNGEERAKGNILERFSAQQFPDLHSELNLSSLELGDSALYFCASSGTGLEGTDTQYFGPGTRLTVL.